This T cell receptor beta chain was identified during a study of monozygotic twins with inflammatory bowel disease. The study's findings and limits: Limited statistical power may explain no repertoire similarity difference between concordant and discordant twins. People with IBD had fewer clonotypes in common with others than healthy twins did, especially with disease activity.

During cDNA synthesis, UMIs that each contained a 6-nucleotide sample barcode were added by means of template switching. TCRdb re-called the 5' RACE reads; one entry per CDR3 protein, DNA not given. The sample table sets out about 150,000 distinct CDR3 sequences. About this clonotype: Antigen unknown.

CDR3 length: 15 residues. Germline V gives CDR1 SNHLY, CDR2 FYNNEI. The V gene is TRBV2, the J gene TRBJ2-1; the D gene TCRdb calls, TRBD1, cannot be checked with no DNA. The sequenced sample consisted of blood. This receptor was identified in a human donor with ulcerative colitis or Crohn's disease, or a healthy co-twin of an affected twin (not recorded which). CDR3: CASSPQREFYNEQFF.